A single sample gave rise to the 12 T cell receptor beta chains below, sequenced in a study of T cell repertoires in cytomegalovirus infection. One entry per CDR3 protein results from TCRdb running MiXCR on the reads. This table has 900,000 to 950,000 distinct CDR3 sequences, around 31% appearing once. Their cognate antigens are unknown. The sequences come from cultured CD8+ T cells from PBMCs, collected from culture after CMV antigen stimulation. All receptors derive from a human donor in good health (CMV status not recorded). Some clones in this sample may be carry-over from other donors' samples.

The CDR3 loop reads CASSLLAGDFDEQFF. Written as DNA, the CDR3 is TGTGCCAGCAGTCTACTAGCGGGGGACTTCGATGAGCAGTTCTTC. The chain has TRBV6-6 and TRBJ2-1; the match to TRBD2 covers 11 bases. J gave up 8 bases and V 5 bases, and 8 bases lay outside the gene matches. CDR3 length equals 15 residues. The germline V gene encodes CDR1 MNHNY and CDR2 SVGAGI (reference sequence).

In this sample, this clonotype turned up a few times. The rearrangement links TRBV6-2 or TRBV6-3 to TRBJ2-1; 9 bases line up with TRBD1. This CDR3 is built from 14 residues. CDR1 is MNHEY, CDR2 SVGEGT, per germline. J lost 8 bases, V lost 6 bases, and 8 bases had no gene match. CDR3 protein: CASRDRGWLYEQFF. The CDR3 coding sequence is TGTGCCAGCAGGGACAGGGGTTGGCTCTATGAGCAGTTCTTC.

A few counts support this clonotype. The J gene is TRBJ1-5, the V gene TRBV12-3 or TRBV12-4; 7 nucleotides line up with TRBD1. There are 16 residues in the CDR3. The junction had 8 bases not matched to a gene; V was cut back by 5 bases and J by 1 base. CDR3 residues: CASSVVTGQSNQPQHF. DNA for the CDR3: TGTGCCAGCAGTGTCGTGACAGGGCAAAGCAATCAGCCCCAGCATTTT.

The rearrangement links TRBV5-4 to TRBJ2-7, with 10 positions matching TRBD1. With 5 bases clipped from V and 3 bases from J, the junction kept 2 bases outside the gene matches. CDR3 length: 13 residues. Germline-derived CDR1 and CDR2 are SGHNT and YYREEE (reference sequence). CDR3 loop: CASRGTGDYEQYF. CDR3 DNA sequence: TGTGCCAGCAGGGGGACAGGGGACTACGAGCAGTACTTC.

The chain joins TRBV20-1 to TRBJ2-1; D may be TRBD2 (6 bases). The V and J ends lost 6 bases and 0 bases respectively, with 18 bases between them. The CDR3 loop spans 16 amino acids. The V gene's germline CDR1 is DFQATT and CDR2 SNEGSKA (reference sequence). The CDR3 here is CSAHRSGQGSYNEQFF. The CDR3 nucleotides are TGCAGTGCCCACAGGAGCGGGCAAGGCTCCTACAATGAGCAGTTCTTC.

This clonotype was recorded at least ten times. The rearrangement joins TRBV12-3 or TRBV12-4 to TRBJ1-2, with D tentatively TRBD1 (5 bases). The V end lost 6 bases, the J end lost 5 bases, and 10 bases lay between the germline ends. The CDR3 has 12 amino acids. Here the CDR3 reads CASSSGRYGYTF. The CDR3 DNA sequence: TGTGCCAGCAGCTCGGGACGTTATGGCTACACCTTC.

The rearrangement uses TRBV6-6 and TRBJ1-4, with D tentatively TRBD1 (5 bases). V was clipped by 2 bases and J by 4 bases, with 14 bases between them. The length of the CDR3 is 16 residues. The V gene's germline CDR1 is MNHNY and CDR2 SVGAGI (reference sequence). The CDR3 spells CASSYPGGVGNEKLFF. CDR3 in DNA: TGTGCCAGCAGTTACCCCGGAGGGGTCGGTAATGAAAAACTGTTTTTT.

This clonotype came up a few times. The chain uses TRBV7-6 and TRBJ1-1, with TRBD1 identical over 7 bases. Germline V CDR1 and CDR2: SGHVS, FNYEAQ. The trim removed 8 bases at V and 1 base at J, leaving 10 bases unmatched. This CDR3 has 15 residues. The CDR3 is CASHQEGQRNTEAFF. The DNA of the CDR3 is TGTGCCAGCCACCAGGAGGGACAGAGGAACACTGAAGCTTTCTTT.

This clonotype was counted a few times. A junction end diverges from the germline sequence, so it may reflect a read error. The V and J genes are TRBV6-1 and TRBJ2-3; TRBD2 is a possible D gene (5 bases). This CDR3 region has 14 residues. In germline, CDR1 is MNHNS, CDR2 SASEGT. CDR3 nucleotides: TGTGCCAGCAGGACATTTCCTAGCACAGATGCGCAGTATTTT. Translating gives CASRTFPSTDAQYF.

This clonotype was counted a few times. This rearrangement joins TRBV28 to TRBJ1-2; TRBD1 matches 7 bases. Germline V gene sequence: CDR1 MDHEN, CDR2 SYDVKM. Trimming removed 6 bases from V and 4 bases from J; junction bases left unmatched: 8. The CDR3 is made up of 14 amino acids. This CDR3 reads CASSPLGTVYGYTF. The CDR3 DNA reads TGTGCCAGCAGCCCTCTCGGGACAGTCTATGGCTACACCTTC.

CDR3 bases: TGTGCCACCAGTTCTAACTGGGACTACAATGAGCAGTTCTTC. Its translation is CATSSNWDYNEQFF. V is TRBV24-1 and J is TRBJ2-1; D is unresolved. From germline, CDR1 is KGHDR and CDR2 SFDVKD. Trimming removed 6 bases at V and 3 bases at J, with 11 bases between. The CDR3 sequence is 14 residues long.

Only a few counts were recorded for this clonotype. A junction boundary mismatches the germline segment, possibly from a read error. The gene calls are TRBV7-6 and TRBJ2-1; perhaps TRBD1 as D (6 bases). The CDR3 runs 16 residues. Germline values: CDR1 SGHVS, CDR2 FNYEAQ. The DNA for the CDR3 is TGTGCTAGCAGCCTAACAGGGCCGAGCTCCTACAATGAGCAGTTCTTC. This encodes CASSLTGPSSYNEQFF.